This record covers a single TCR beta chain. There are 15 residues in the CDR3. The V and J ends lost 0 bases and 8 bases respectively, with 14 bases between them. Germline-derived CDR1 and CDR2 are LNHNV and YYDKDF (reference sequence). All of the donors resided in Nashville, Tennessee, and each was a Caucasian adult. The sample is drawn from a study of shared clonotypes between healthy human individuals. Looking at the study overall: Each donor had three CD4 naive, three CD4 memory, two CD8 naive and one CD8 memory plate.

Samples underwent the assay at deep level. TCRdb's copy holds only in-frame clones and misses some; the assay was immunoSEQ multiplex PCR. The repertoire holds about 2.3 million clones, with around 90% as singletons. The TCR was taken from a man younger than 35 in good health. Some clones in this sample may be carry-over from other donors' samples. The specimen was naive CD4+ T cells from PBMCs. Sample subset: CD45RA+ positively selected. This chain connects TRBV15 to TRBJ2-1; D call uncertain. CDR3 in DNA: TGTGCCACCAGCAGAGACCAGTGGAGTAGATATGAGCAGTTCTTC. Translated: CATSRDQWSRYEQFF. The entire variable domain, with the rest obtained from reference TRBV15 and TRBJ2-1, is as follows: DAMVIQNPRYQVTQFGKPVTLSCSQTLNHNVMYWYQQKSSQAPKLLFHYYDKDFNNEADTPDNFQSRRPNTSFCFLDIRSPGLGDTAMYLCATSRDQWSRYEQFFGPGTRLTVL.